This TCR beta chain was captured by sequencing in a study of T cell repertoires in cytomegalovirus infection. As for the study in general: CMV epitopes that were recently identified and HLA-C-restricted were used alongside well-studied HLA-B-restricted ones. Matching HLA type and CMV infection were both indicated by public TCR beta signatures.

Concerning this clonotype itself: What it recognizes is unknown.

TCRdb re-called the reads with MiXCR, one entry per CDR3 protein. The sample includes 250,000 to 300,000 distinct CDR3 sequences, around 20% seen only once; the top ten take about 20%. The germline CDR1 and CDR2 sequences are SEHNR and FQNEAQ (reference sequence). Trimming stripped 8 bases from V and 10 bases from J, with 11 bases between. The CDR3 spans 11 residues. General study results and limits: Carriers of CMV plus the relevant HLA were identified by cumulative public TCR beta family frequency. HLA-C-restricted TCR beta clonotypes specific for CMV led the ex vivo response.

The sequencing used cultured PBMCs, collected from culture after CMV antigen stimulation. This sequence was found in a human donor in good health (CMV status not recorded). Some clones in this sample may be carry-over from other donors' samples. The chain links TRBV7-9 to TRBJ2-2; D gene ambiguous. This CDR3 reads CASEASVELFF. CDR3 DNA: TGTGCCAGCGAGGCGTCCGTGGAGCTGTTTTTT.